This T cell receptor beta chain emerged from a study of naive and memory T cell subsets. Two oligonucleotides, mixed equimolar, formed the beta constant-region primer covering TRBC1 and TRBC2. TCRdb reanalysed the UMI-ligation and nested PCR reads using MiXCR and keeps one entry per CDR3 protein. Of around 160,000 distinct CDR3 sequences listed, 17% are singletons. The germline V and J ends were trimmed by 6 bases and 6 bases, with 14 bases remaining between them. The CDR3 is 13 residues long. The sequence derives from a human donor in good health. Sequencing was done on a sample of naive CD4+ T cells from blood. This chain joins TRBV12-3 or TRBV12-4 and TRBJ1-2; D might be TRBD1 (6 bases). The CDR3 nucleotides read TGTGCCAGCAGGCCACAGGGTTCTGATGGCTACACCTTC. This gives the protein CASRPQGSDGYTF.